The rows below give T cell receptor beta chains drawn from one sample of a study of T cells and Merkel cell carcinoma outcomes. Clones were sequenced by immunoSEQ multiplex PCR, and TCRdb holds only the in-frame ones, with some missing. This table holds 9,500 to 15,000 clones, just under 97% found once. Input material: tumor tissue from Merkel cell carcinoma. The receptor set was obtained from a human donor with Merkel cell carcinoma. CDR3s include the opening cysteine and the closing phenylalanine or tryptophan. D genes are given only for firm matches. Clone size appears in some rows only: once, few, many, or a class for an expanded clone.

J | D | V | size | DNA | CDR3
TRBJ1-1 | NA | TRBV4-1 | once | TGCGCCAGCAGCCAAGAGACGAGGACAGAAGCTTTCTTT | CASSQETRTEAFF
TRBJ1-2 | NA | TRBV9 | once | TGTGCCAGCAGCGTAGACCCCGAACTCGGGGGCTACACCTTC | CASSVDPELGGYTF
TRBJ2-1 | TRBD2 | TRBV2 | NA | TGTGCCAGCGGGGGGGCTAGCGGGAGGGACAATGAGCAGTTCTTC | CASGGASGRDNEQFF
TRBJ1-1 | NA | TRBV11-1 | NA | TGTGCCAGCAGCTTACTCCGCACTGAAGCTTTCTTT | CASSLLRTEAFF
TRBJ1-2 | NA | TRBV14 | NA | TGTGCCAGCAGCCCCTTCCAGGGAGGTGGCTACACCTTC | CASSPFQGGGYTF
TRBJ1-5 | NA | TRBV7-9 | NA | TGTGCCAGCAGCCCCAAGATGGACAATCAGCCCCAGCATTTT | CASSPKMDNQPQHF
TRBJ1-1 | NA | TRBV9 | few | TGTGCCAGCAGCGACCCTAACCGGAACACTGAAGCTTTCTTT | CASSDPNRNTEAFF
TRBJ1-5 | TRBD1 | TRBV18 | NA | TGTGCCAGCTCATCCACTACCCAGGGGGTACAGCCCCAGCATTTT | CASSSTTQGVQPQHF
TRBJ2-5 | TRBD2 | TRBV9 | NA | TGTGCCAGCAGCGTAGCGGGACTAGCGGGAGGGGAGACCCAGTACTTC | CASSVAGLAGGETQYF
TRBJ2-3 | TRBD2 | TRBV4-2 | NA | TGTGCCAGCAGCCACGGACTAGCGCAACCCACAGATACGCAGTATTTT | CASSHGLAQPTDTQYF
TRBJ1-1 | NA | TRBV4-2 | NA | TGTGCCAGCAGCCAAAGGACGGGCGGGAACACTGAAGCTTTCTTT | CASSQRTGGNTEAFF
TRBJ1-3 | TRBD1 | TRBV11-2 | NA | TGTGCCAGCAGCTTACTCGGACAGGGCTCTGGAAACACCATATATTTT | CASSLLGQGSGNTIYF
TRBJ1-4 | NA | TRBV9 | NA | TGTGCCAGCAGCGTAGGGACCGCTCCCTGGGGGGAAAAACTGTTTTTT | CASSVGTAPWGEKLFF
TRBJ2-6 | NA | TRBV4-2 | once | TGTGCCAGCAGCCAATCCGGGAATGGGGCCAACGTCCTGACTTTC | CASSQSGNGANVLTF
TRBJ2-2 | TRBD2 | TRBV5-1 | NA | TGCGCCAGCAGCCAACTAGCGGGGGACACCGGGGAGCTGTTTTTT | CASSQLAGDTGELFF
TRBJ2-2 | NA | TRBV19 | NA | TGTGCCAGTAGTATCTTAACAGACACGAACACCGGGGAGCTGTTTTTT | CASSILTDTNTGELFF
TRBJ2-1 | TRBD2 | TRBV30 | once | TGTGCCTGGAGTGCAGGGACTAGGATATCCGGGCAGTTCTTC | CAWSAGTRISGQFF
TRBJ1-2 | NA | TRBV30 | few | TGTGCCTGGAGTCGCCAGGGGGGCTACACCTTC | CAWSRQGGYTF
TRBJ1-4 | NA | TRBV5-4 | NA | TGTGCCAGCAGCCCGGAGGGCTCCCCGGATGAAAAACTGTTTTTT | CASSPEGSPDEKLFF
TRBJ2-2 | NA | TRBV5-5 | NA | TGTGCCAGCACCCTCTCGGTTCGGGGGTGGACCGGGGAGCTGTTTTTT | CASTLSVRGWTGELFF
TRBJ2-7 | NA | TRBV7-9 | NA | TGTGCCAGCAGCGTCACAGGGGGAGCGACTAGCGGACGTAACTACGAGCAGTACTTC | CASSVTGGATSGRNYEQYF
TRBJ2-3 | TRBD2 | TRBV29-1 | NA | TGCAGCGCTGGACTAGCGGGAGTCGGAAGTGCAGATACGCAGTATTTT | CSAGLAGVGSADTQYF
TRBJ2-3 | NA | TRBV28 | NA | TGTGCCAGCAGTTTAAGACAGCTCAACACAGATACGCAGTATTTT | CASSLRQLNTDTQYF
TRBJ2-7 | NA | TRBV19 | NA | TGTGCCAGTAGTATAAGTTCCCTAAACTACGAGCAGTACTTC | CASSISSLNYEQYF
TRBJ2-7 | NA | TRBV11-2 | NA | TGTGCCAGCAGCTTATCCAGTTACTACGAGCAGTACTTC | CASSLSSYYEQYF
TRBJ2-7 | NA | TRBV29-1 | NA | TGCAGCGTTGACGCCTCAGGGGCAGGCTACGAGCAGTACTTC | CSVDASGAGYEQYF
TRBJ2-4 | TRBD1 | TRBV2 | NA | TGTGCCAGCATCGAGACAGGGTTCAAAAACATTCAGTACTTC | CASIETGFKNIQYF
TRBJ1-2 | TRBD1 | TRBV30 | NA | TGTGCCTCACATCAAGGGGGCAACTATGGCTACACCTTC | CASHQGGNYGYTF
TRBJ1-2 | NA | TRBV10-3 | NA | TGTGCCATCAGTGACGCGGCAGGGACTGTTGGTGGCTACACCTTC | CAISDAAGTVGGYTF
TRBJ2-3 | TRBD2 | TRBV27 | NA | TGTGCCAGCAGTTTCGAACTTCTAGCGGGAGGGACAGATACGCAGTATTTT | CASSFELLAGGTDTQYF
TRBJ2-7 | NA | TRBV18 | NA | TGTGCCAGCTCTCCCGTCAGGGGCCACGAGCAGTACTTC | CASSPVRGHEQYF
TRBJ2-6 | NA | TRBV18 | once | TGTGCCAGCTCACCAATGCTCGGTTCCGGGGCCAACGTCCTGACTTTC | CASSPMLGSGANVLTF
TRBJ1-1 | TRBD1 | TRBV7-2 | NA | TGTGCCAGCAGCCCGGACAGGGGAGGGACTGAAGCTTTCTTT | CASSPDRGGTEAFF
TRBJ1-4 | NA | TRBV25-1 | NA | TGTGCCAGCACAGCACCCGGGAGGACTAATGAAAAACTGTTTTTT | CASTAPGRTNEKLFF
TRBJ1-2 | NA | TRBV28 | NA | TGTGCCAGCAGCCCTCCGTTTCCTAACTATGGCTACACCTTC | CASSPPFPNYGYTF